The 26 T cell receptor beta chains below all came from one sample that was sequenced in a study of regulatory T cells in long-lasting Graves disease (dated by TCRdb to the early 2020s). In light of the paper, this sample's time point label describes: newly diagnosed GD, antithyroid drugs for less than 3 months. For both TCR sequencing and RNA sequencing, RNA was extracted from PBMCs using TRIzol. Receptors were amplified or captured by multiplex PCR. This sample was sequenced with an Illumina HiSeq 4000. TCR beta libraries were built with iRepertoire HTBI primers and Arm-PCR amplification of CDR3 regions. The public reads were run again by TCRdb, first through fastp at Q25 and then through MiXCR, and only productive beta chains were kept. Rows are unified per CDR3 protein, each entry keeping the most common DNA and genes. This sample is represented by 420,000 or so distinct CDR3 sequences; 16% of them were singletons. Jointly, the top ten make up approximately 22% of the sample.

In addition, the sample was reused for a study of T cells in Graves' hyperthyroidism and ophthalmopathy.

The material was peripheral blood mononuclear cells (PBMCs), obtained at new diagnosis, from a patient treated with antithyroid drugs. These TCRs come from a woman aged 18-29 years with Graves disease. Donor details come from another sample of the same person, matched by shared clones.

Ten or more counts support this clonotype. The chain is built from TRBV20-1 and TRBJ2-1; D ambiguous. Per the germline V gene, CDR1 is DFQATT and CDR2 is SNEGSKA (reference sequence). V was trimmed by 1 base and J by 4 bases, leaving 8 bases between them. The CDR3 is 13 amino acids. The CDR3 here is CSARAPDYNEQFF. CDR3 bases: TGCAGTGCTAGAGCTCCAGATTACAATGAGCAGTTCTTC.

This clonotype was counted many times. The chain has TRBV7-2 and TRBJ2-3; possible D gene TRBD2, 5 bases. This CDR3 is built from 14 residues. Deletions cut 2 bases from V and 4 bases from J, with 10 bases between. The V gene's germline CDR1 is SGHTA and CDR2 FQGNSA. The CDR3 coding sequence is TGTGCCAGCAGCTTAATGCTAGCCGCAGATACGCAGTATTTT. This codes for CASSLMLAADTQYF.

This clonotype was detected a few times. The rearrangement uses TRBV2 and TRBJ2-2; tentative D call: TRBD1 (5 bases). Germline loops: CDR1 SNHLY, CDR2 FYNNEI. The CDR3 is made up of 15 amino acids. V was trimmed by 5 bases and J by 5 bases, leaving 15 bases between them. This chain's CDR3 is CASSPQGMATGELFF. The CDR3 nucleotides are TGTGCCAGCAGTCCCCAGGGAATGGCTACCGGGGAGCTGTTTTTT.

The CDR3 protein is CASSEIPGGIGELFF. CDR3 bases: TGTGCCAGCAGTGAAATCCCGGGGGGGATCGGGGAGCTGTTTTTT. The chain joins TRBV2 to TRBJ2-2; TRBD2 matches at 8 bases. Per the germline V gene, CDR1 is SNHLY and CDR2 is FYNNEI. The CDR3 runs 15 residues. J lost 7 bases, V lost 2 bases, and 6 bases had no gene match.

This clonotype has only a few counts. The conserved phenylalanine or tryptophan normally closing the CDR3 is absent here, so this likely arose from a read error. CDR3: CASSQEAGGLEQYL. The CDR3 DNA reads TGCGCCAGCAGCCAAGAAGCGGGAGGGCTCGAGCAGTACCTC. This chain links TRBV4-1 with TRBJ2-7, with 10 positions matching TRBD2. CDR3 length: 14 residues. CDR1 and CDR2 (germline): MGHRA, YSYEKL. V lost 0 bases, J lost 6 bases, and 2 bases stayed unmatched.

The sample holds many counts of this clonotype. The V and J genes are TRBV11-2 and TRBJ2-7, with 9 nucleotides matching TRBD1. This CDR3 is 15 amino acids long. CDR1 SGHAT and CDR2 FQNNGV come from the germline V gene. V lost 5 bases and J lost 6; bases outside the gene matches: 11. The chain's CDR3 is CASSPKGGQGLEQYF. The CDR3, as DNA: TGTGCCAGCAGCCCCAAGGGAGGACAGGGGCTCGAGCAGTACTTC.

This clonotype was detected many times. The rearrangement uses TRBV5-8 and TRBJ2-1, with TRBD2 as a possible D gene (6 bases). Per germline, CDR1 SGHTS and CDR2 YDEGEE. V was shortened by 0 bases and J by 6 bases, with 13 bases between the two germline ends. The CDR3 length is 15 residues. In DNA form, the CDR3 reads TGTGCCAGCAGCTTGGCCTGGAGGGGTCTCAATGAGCAGTTCTTC. Translation gives CASSLAWRGLNEQFF.

This clonotype has a handful of counts. The gene calls are TRBV6-1 and TRBJ2-3; TRBD2 is a possible D gene (6 bases). Trimming took 10 bases from V and 1 from J, leaving 18 bases between them. The CDR3 covers 15 residues. The germline gives CDR1 MNHNS, CDR2 SASEGT. CDR3 DNA sequence: TGTGCCACTATAAGGGACTCCCTGGGCACAGATACGCAGTATTTT. It specifies CATIRDSLGTDTQYF.

The CDR3 reads CASGSPRGLAGEGEQFF. The CDR3 bases are TGTGCTAGTGGCTCACCCCGGGGACTAGCGGGAGAGGGTGAGCAGTTCTTC. The V call is TRBV12-5, the J call TRBJ2-1, with 14 bases that match TRBD2. The CDR3 consists of 17 residues. Unmatched junction bases numbered 13, after V lost 6 bases and J lost 9 bases. CDR1 and CDR2 (germline): LGHNT, FRNRAP.

The chain couples TRBV15 to TRBJ2-7; the D gene is possibly TRBD2 (5 bases). V lost 5 bases to trimming and J lost 5 bases, with 22 bases between them. The CDR3 has 16 residues. Germline V CDR1 and CDR2: LNHNV, YYDKDF (reference sequence). CDR3 in amino acids: CATSSRVGNPRDEQYF. In DNA form, the CDR3 reads TGTGCCACCAGCTCCCGGGTTGGTAACCCGAGGGACGAGCAGTACTTC.

This clonotype was recorded at least ten times. The V and J genes are TRBV29-1 and TRBJ2-5; 13 bases fit TRBD2. The germline gives CDR1 SQVTM, CDR2 ANQGSEA. The CDR3 has 19 residues. V trimming: 0 bases; J trimming: 4 bases; junction bases outside the gene matches: 14. The DNA for the CDR3 is TGCAGCGTTGAAGAGGGGACTAGCGGGATCGTCGTGGAAGCAGAGACCCAGTACTTC. Its protein product is CSVEEGTSGIVVEAETQYF.

This clonotype turned up a few times. A much larger clonotype is one base distant, so this may be a read error. V and J are TRBV3-1 and TRBJ1-2; possible D gene TRBD1, 6 bases. Germline V gene sequence: CDR1 LGHDT, CDR2 YNNKEL (reference sequence). CDR3 length equals 13 residues. The germline V and J ends were trimmed by 1 base and 4 bases, with 7 bases remaining between them. CDR3 amino acids: CASSQGRGYGYTF. The CDR3 nucleotides are TGTGCCAGCAGCCAAGGCAGGGGCTATGGCTACACCTTC. Supplemented by reference TRBV3-1 and TRBJ1-2, the full variable domain reads DTAVSQTPKYLVTQMGNDKSIKCEQNLGHDTMYWYKQDSKKFLKIMFSYNNKELIINETVPNRFSPKSPDKAHLNLHINSLELGDSAVYFCASSQGRGYGYTFGSGTRLTVV.

V and J are TRBV2 and TRBJ1-1, with D perhaps TRBD1 (6 bases). V was cut by 7 bases and J by 4 bases, with 10 bases left in between. Germline lookup yields CDR1 SNHLY and CDR2 FYNNEI. The CDR3 runs 12 residues. CDR3 DNA: TGTGCCAGCAACCAAGGGGGCACTGAAGCTTTCTTT. Translating gives CASNQGGTEAFF.

The chain recombines TRBV7-2 with TRBJ2-1; 7 positions agree with TRBD2. The germline V gene has CDR1 SGHTA and CDR2 FQGNSA. This CDR3 spans 15 amino acids. V lost 1 base, J lost 4 bases, and 4 bases stayed unmatched. The CDR3 loop is CASSLGGRVYNEQFF. For the CDR3, the DNA is TGTGCCAGCAGCTTAGGTGGGAGGGTGTACAATGAGCAGTTCTTC.

This clonotype was recorded at least ten times. The chain has TRBV5-1 and TRBJ2-7; perhaps D is TRBD1 or TRBD2 (5 bases each). The V and J ends lost 4 bases and 2 bases respectively, with 16 bases between them. The CDR3 is 15 residues long. Germline values: CDR1 SGHRS, CDR2 YFSETQ. The CDR3 coding sequence is TGCGCCAGCAGCCCCAGACCGGGACGCACCTACGAGCAGTACTTC. This encodes CASSPRPGRTYEQYF.

The V gene is TRBV19, the J gene TRBJ2-3; D uncertain. The CDR3 length is 13 residues. Germline lookup yields CDR1 LNHDA and CDR2 SQIVND (reference sequence). The ends were cut back, 7 bases at V and 3 bases at J, with 11 bases in the middle. CDR3 coding DNA: TGTGCCAGTACGCAGACTGGAACAGATACGCAGTATTTT. This codes for CASTQTGTDTQYF.

This clonotype was seen only a few times. The chain has TRBV5-1 and TRBJ1-2, with D uncertain. CDR3 size: 16 residues. Germline-derived CDR1 and CDR2 are SGHRS and YFSETQ. V lost 1 base, J lost 8 bases, and 21 bases lay in between. The CDR3 DNA reads TGCGCCAGCAGCTTGAGTGTCGGGGAAAGAATAGAAGGCTACACCTTC. Amino acids: CASSLSVGERIEGYTF.

This clonotype has at least ten counts. The chain uses TRBV28 and TRBJ2-1, with D perhaps being TRBD1 or TRBD2 (5 bases each). The CDR3 sequence is 15 residues long. V was cut by 6 bases and J by 1 base, with 13 bases left in between. Germline loops: CDR1 MDHEN, CDR2 SYDVKM. CDR3 sequence reads: CASRSRDLSYNEQFF. The CDR3 DNA follows: TGTGCCAGCAGGAGCCGGGACCTATCCTACAATGAGCAGTTCTTC.

The chain links TRBV20-1 to TRBJ2-7; 7 bases align to TRBD1. Per germline, CDR1 DFQATT and CDR2 SNEGSKA (reference sequence). The CDR3 has 12 residues. With 6 bases clipped from V and 6 bases from J, the junction kept 8 bases outside the gene matches. The CDR3 region has the DNA TGCAGTGCGGACCGACAGGGCCGCGAGCAGTACTTC. Translation gives CSADRQGREQYF.

Turning to this clonotype: A much larger clone is a single base away; this may be a read error. This sequence joins TRBV14 and TRBJ2-3; D is uncertain. This CDR3 spans 12 amino acids. The ends were cut back, 1 base at V and 4 bases at J, with 3 bases in the middle. The germline CDR1 and CDR2 sequences are SGHDN and FVKESK. The CDR3 here is CASSQVSDTQYF. For the CDR3, the DNA is TGTGCCAGCAGCCAAGTCTCAGATACGCAGTATTTT. The variable domain in full, with the rest retrieved from reference TRBV14 and TRBJ2-3, is EAGVTQFPSHSVIEKGQTVTLRCDPISGHDNLYWYRRVMGKEIKFLLHFVKESKQDESGMPNNRFLAERTGGTYSTLKVQPAELEDSGVYFCASSQVSDTQYFGPGTRLTVL.

The V gene is TRBV30, the J gene TRBJ1-1; no reliable D call. Per the germline V gene, CDR1 is GTSNPN and CDR2 is SVGIG (reference sequence). With 8 bases removed from V and 2 bases from J, the gap between germline ends came to 12 bases. The CDR3 extends over 12 amino acids. The CDR3 DNA sequence: TGTGCCGGCAACTGGGGAAACACTGAAGCTTTCTTT. Residues: CAGNWGNTEAFF. The full variable domain, rest sourced from reference TRBV30 and TRBJ1-1, is SQTIHQWPATLVQPVGSPLSLECTVEGTSNPNLYWYRQAAGRGLQLLFYSVGIGQISSEVPQNLSASRPQDRQFILSSKKLLLSDSGFYLCAGNWGNTEAFFGQGTRLTVV.

This clonotype was found a few times. The CDR3 loop reads CASSVTAGFSYEQYF. The CDR3 DNA sequence: TGTGCCAGCAGTGTCACCGCAGGGTTCTCCTACGAGCAGTACTTC. The V call is TRBV6-1, the J call TRBJ2-7; the D gene is possibly TRBD1 (5 bases). Trimming pared 4 bases from V and 0 bases from J, leaving 13 bases between. The CDR3 is 15 residues long. Germline CDR1 MNHNS, CDR2 SASEGT.

This clonotype appeared many times. This chain connects TRBV7-9 to TRBJ2-3, with 15 positions matching TRBD2. This CDR3 is built from 18 residues. Germline V CDR1 and CDR2: SEHNR, FQNEAQ (reference sequence). J was trimmed by 4 bases and V by 8 bases; bases with no gene match: 13. CDR3 DNA sequence: TGTGCCAGCTCGTTCGGGACTAGCGGGAGGCACACTTCAGATACGCAGTATTTT. Translated, it gives CASSFGTSGRHTSDTQYF.

The table lists this clonotype with many counts. CDR3 sequence: CASSLGAETQYF. The CDR3 DNA reads TGTGCCAGCAGCCTCGGCGCAGAGACCCAGTACTTC. The chain links TRBV3-1 to TRBJ2-5, with no clear D. CDR1 LGHDT and CDR2 YNNKEL come from the germline V gene (reference sequence). This CDR3 has 12 residues. With 4 bases removed from V and 4 bases from J, the gap between germline ends came to 7 bases.

The chain has TRBV6-1 and TRBJ1-2; no definite D call. Trimming left V 6 bases short and J 4 bases short, with 12 bases between. The V gene's germline CDR1 is MNHNS and CDR2 SASEGT. CDR3 length: 13 residues. CDR3 in amino acids: CASSPGSAYGYTF. The CDR3 DNA is TGTGCCAGCAGCCCCGGCAGTGCCTATGGCTACACCTTC.

The sample holds many counts of this clonotype. This sequence joins TRBV19 and TRBJ2-3, with D tentatively TRBD2 (6 bases). Trimming shortened V by 4 bases and J by 6 bases, and 17 bases separated the two germline ends. Germline-derived CDR1 and CDR2 are LNHDA and SQIVND (reference sequence). The CDR3 extends over 15 amino acids. The CDR3 sequence is CASSKASAYWDTQYF. CDR3 DNA: TGTGCCAGTAGTAAGGCTAGCGCATATTGGGATACGCAGTATTTT. The full variable domain, completed using reference TRBV19 and TRBJ2-3, is DGGITQSPKYLFRKEGQNVTLSCEQNLNHDAMYWYRQDPGQGLRLIYYSQIVNDFQKGDIAEGYSVSREKKESFPLTVTSAQKNPTAFYLCASSKASAYWDTQYFGPGTRLTVL.